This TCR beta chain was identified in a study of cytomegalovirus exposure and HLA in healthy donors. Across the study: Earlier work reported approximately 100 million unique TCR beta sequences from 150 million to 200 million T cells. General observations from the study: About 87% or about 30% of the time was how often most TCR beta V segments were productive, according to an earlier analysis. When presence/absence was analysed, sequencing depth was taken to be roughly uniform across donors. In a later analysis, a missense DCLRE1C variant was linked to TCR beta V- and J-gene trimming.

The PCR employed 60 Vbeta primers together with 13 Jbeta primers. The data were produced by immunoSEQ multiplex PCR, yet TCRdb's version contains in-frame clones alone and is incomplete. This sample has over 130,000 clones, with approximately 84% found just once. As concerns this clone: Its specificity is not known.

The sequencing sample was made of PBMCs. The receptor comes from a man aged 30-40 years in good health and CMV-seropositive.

CDR3 protein: CASSRDRREKLFF. The DNA of the CDR3 is TGTGCCAGCAGTAGGGACAGGAGGGAAAAACTGTTTTTT. The chain couples TRBV2 to TRBJ1-4; the match to TRBD1 covers 8 bases. The trim removed 5 bases at V and 8 bases at J, leaving 4 bases unmatched. The CDR3 runs 13 residues. Germline V gene lookup returns CDR1 SNHLY and CDR2 FYNNEI.